The 3 T cell receptor beta chains reported below all come from one sample, sequenced in a study of CD8+ T cells in alopecia areata. Isolated RNA was reverse transcribed into cDNA used as the sequencing template. Some clones are missing from TCRdb's copy, which holds only in-frame ones; the method was immunoSEQ multiplex PCR. The sample has 90,000 to 130,000 clones, none seen only once. Sequencing was done on a sample of lesional skin. The receptors here all came from a C3H/HeJ mouse with alopecia areata. The mouse line has the MHC haplotype H2-k.

On this clone itself: The genes and germline here are from mouse. The CDR3 is cut off 4 residues early in the read; its end comes from the germline J gene. The V call is TRBV13-2, the J call TRBJ1-4; TRBD1 matches 7 bases. The germline CDR1 and CDR2 sequences are NNHNN and SYGAGS (reference sequence). V trimming: 3 bases; J trimming: 0 bases; junction bases outside the gene matches: 5. This CDR3 has 16 residues. This chain's CDR3 is CASGGRDSFSNERLFF. The covered CDR3 bases are TGTGCCAGCGGTGGCCGGGACAGTTTTTCCAACGAA.

A word on this clone: Mouse names are used for the genes. The read is 4 residues too short to cover the CDR3 end, so that end is filled in from the germline J gene. The chain couples TRBV13-3 to TRBJ2-4; 7 bases align to TRBD2. Germline V CDR1 and CDR2: NNHDY, SYVADS. The CDR3 totals 14 residues. With 5 bases clipped from V and 1 base from J, the junction kept 4 bases outside the gene matches. The sequenced CDR3 bases are TGTGCCAGCAGCCTCGGGACTGGTCAAAAC. Translating it yields CASSLGTGQN. The whole CDR3 sequence is CASSLGTGQNTLYF.

Note on this clone: Mouse names are used for the genes. The CDR3 end falls 4 residues outside the read, so it is completed with the germline J gene. The V and J genes are TRBV19 and TRBJ2-2, with TRBD1 matching 8 bases. Germline assignment: CDR1 FNHDT and CDR2 SITEND (reference sequence). V was pared by 2 bases and J by 6 bases, with 3 bases of the junction left unmatched. CDR3 length: 14 amino acids. CDR3 region: CASSIETGAGQLYF. CDR3 bases read: TGTGCCAGCAGTATTGAGACAGGGGCCGGG.